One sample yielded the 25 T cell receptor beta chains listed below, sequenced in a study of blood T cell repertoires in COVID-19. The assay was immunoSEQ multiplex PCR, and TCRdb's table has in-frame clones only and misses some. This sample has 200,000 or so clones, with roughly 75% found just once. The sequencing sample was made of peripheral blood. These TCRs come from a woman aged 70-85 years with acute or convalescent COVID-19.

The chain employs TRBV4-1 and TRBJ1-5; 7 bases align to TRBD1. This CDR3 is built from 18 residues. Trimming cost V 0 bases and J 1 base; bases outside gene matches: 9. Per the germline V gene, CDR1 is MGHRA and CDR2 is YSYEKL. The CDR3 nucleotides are TGCGCCAGCAGCCAAGAAGGGCCAGGGGGTGGGAGCAATCAGCCCCAGCATTTT. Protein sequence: CASSQEGPGGGSNQPQHF.

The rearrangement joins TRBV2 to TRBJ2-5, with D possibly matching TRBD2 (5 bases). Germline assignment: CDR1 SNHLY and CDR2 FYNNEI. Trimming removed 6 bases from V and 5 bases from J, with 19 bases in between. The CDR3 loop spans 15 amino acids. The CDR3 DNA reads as TGTGCCAGCAGGACTACCTCAGGCTCCGGGGAGACCCAGTACTTC. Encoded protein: CASRTTSGSGETQYF.

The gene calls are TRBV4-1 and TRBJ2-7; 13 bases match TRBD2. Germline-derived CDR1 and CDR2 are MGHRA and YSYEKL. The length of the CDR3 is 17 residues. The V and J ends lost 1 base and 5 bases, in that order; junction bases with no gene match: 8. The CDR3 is CASSQVLAGGPMHEQYF. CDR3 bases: TGCGCCAGCAGCCAAGTACTAGCGGGGGGGCCTATGCACGAGCAGTACTTC.

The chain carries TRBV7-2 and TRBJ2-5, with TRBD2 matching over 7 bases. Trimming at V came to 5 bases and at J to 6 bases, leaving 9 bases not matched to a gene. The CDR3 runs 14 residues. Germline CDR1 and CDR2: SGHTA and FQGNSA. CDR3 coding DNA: TGTGCCAGCAGCATCGACCCGGGGGGACAGACCCAGTACTTC. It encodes CASSIDPGGQTQYF.

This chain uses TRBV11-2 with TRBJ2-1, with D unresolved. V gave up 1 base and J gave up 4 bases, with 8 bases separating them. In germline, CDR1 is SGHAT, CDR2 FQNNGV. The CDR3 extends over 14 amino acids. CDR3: CASSLAVEYNEQFF. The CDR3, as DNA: TGTGCCAGCAGCTTAGCCGTGGAGTACAATGAGCAGTTCTTC. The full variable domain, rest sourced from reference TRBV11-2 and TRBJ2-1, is EAGVAQSPRYKIIEKRQSVAFWCNPISGHATLYWYQQILGQGPKLLIQFQNNGVVDDSQLPKDRFSAERLKGVDSTLKIQPAKLEDSAVYLCASSLAVEYNEQFFGPGTRLTVL.

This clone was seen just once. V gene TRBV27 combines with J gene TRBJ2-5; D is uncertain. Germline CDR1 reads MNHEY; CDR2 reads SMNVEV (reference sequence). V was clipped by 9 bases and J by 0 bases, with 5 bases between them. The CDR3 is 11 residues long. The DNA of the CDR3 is TGTGCCAGGACAAACCAAGAGACCCAGTACTTC. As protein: CARTNQETQYF.

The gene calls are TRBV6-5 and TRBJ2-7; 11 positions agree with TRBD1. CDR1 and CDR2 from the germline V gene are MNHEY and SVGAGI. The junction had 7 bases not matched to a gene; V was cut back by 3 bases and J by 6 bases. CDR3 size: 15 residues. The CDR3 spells CASSYRGTGGSEQYF. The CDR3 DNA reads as TGTGCCAGCAGTTATAGGGGGACAGGGGGGTCCGAGCAGTACTTC.

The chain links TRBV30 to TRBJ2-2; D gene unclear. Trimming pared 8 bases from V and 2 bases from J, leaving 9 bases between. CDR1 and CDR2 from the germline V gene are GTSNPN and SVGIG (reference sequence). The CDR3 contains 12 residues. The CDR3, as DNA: TGTGCCCGGCGGCTTAACACCGGGGAGCTGTTTTTT. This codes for CARRLNTGELFF.

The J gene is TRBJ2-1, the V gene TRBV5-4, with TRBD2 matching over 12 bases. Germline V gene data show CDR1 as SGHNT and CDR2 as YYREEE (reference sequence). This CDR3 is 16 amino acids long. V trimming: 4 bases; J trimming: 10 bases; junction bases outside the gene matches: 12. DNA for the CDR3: TGTGCCAGCAGCCCGCAGACTAGCGGGAGAGGGTCAGAGCAGTTCTTC. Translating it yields CASSPQTSGRGSEQFF.

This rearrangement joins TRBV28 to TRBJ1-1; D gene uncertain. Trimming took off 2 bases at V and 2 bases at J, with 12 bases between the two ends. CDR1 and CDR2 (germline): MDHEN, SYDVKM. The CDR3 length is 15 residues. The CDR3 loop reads CASSLGIRVNTEAFF. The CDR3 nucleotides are TGTGCCAGCAGTTTAGGTATTCGGGTTAACACTGAAGCTTTCTTT.

The CDR3 loop reads CASNLGVEEKLFF. CDR3 DNA: TGTGCCAGCAACCTAGGGGTGGAGGAAAAACTGTTTTTT. V and J are TRBV12-3 or TRBV12-4 and TRBJ1-4, with D tentatively TRBD1 (5 bases). Trimming took 7 bases from V and 8 from J, leaving 14 bases between them. This CDR3 comprises 13 residues.

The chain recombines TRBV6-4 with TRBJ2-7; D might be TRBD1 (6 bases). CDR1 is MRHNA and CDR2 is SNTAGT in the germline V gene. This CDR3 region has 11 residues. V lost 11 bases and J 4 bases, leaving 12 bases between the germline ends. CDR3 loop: CAVGRGYEQYF. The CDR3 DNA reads TGTGCCGTTGGCAGGGGATACGAGCAGTACTTC.

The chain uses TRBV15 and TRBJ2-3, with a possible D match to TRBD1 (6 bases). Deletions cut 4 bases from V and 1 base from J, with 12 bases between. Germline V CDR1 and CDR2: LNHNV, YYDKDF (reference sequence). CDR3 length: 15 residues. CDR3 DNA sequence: TGTGCCACCAGCATGGGGGCACTGGGCACAGATACGCAGTATTTT. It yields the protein CATSMGALGTDTQYF.

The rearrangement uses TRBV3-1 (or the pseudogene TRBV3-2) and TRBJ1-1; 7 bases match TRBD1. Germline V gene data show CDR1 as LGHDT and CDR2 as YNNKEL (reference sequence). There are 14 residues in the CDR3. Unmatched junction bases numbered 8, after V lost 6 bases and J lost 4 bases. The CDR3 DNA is TGTGCCAGCAGTCGAGTAGGGGGCGGCACTGAAGCTTTCTTT. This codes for CASSRVGGGTEAFF.

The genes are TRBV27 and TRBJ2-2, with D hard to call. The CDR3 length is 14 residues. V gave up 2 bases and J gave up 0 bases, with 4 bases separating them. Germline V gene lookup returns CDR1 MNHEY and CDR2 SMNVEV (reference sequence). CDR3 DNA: TGTGCCAGCAGTTTAGAGGCGAACACCGGGGAGCTGTTTTTT. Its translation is CASSLEANTGELFF.

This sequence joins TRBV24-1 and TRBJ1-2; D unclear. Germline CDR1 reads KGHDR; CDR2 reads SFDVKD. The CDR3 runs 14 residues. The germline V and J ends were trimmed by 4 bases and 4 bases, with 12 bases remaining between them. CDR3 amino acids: CATSDAAGGYGYTF. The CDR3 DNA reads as TGTGCCACCAGTGACGCGGCGGGAGGCTATGGCTACACCTTC.

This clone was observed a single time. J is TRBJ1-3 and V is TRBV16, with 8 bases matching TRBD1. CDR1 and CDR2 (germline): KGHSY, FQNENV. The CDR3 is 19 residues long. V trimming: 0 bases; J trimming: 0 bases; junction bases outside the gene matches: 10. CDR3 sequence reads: CASSQSTRDRRPSGNTIYF. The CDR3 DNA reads TGTGCCAGCAGCCAATCGACCCGGGACAGGCGACCCTCTGGAAACACCATATATTTT.

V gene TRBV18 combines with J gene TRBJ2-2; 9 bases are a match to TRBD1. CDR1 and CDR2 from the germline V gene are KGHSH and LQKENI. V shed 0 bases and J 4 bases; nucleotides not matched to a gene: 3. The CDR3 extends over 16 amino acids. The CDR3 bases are TGTGCCAGCTCACCACCGGGACAGGGCGGCACCGGGGAGCTGTTTTTT. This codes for CASSPPGQGGTGELFF.

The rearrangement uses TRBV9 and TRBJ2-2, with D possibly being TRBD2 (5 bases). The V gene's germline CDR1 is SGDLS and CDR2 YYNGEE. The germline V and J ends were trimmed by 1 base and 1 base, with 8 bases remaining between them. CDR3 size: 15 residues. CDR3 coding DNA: TGTGCCAGCAGCGTAAGACGGGAGAACACCGGGGAGCTGTTTTTT. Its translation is CASSVRRENTGELFF.

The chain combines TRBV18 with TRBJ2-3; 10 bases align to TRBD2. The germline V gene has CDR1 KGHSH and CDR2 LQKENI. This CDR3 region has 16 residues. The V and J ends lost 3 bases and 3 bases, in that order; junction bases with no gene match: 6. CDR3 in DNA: TGTGCCAGCTCACCGGGAACTAGCGGGGTGACAGATACGCAGTATTTT. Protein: CASSPGTSGVTDTQYF.

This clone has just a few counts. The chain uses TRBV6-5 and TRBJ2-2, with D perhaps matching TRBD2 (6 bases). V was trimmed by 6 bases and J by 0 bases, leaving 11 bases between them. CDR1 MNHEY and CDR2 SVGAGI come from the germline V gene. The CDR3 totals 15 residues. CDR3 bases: TGTGCCAGCAGGCGGGGCAGCTCGAACACCGGGGAGCTGTTTTTT. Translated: CASRRGSSNTGELFF.

For the CDR3, the DNA is TGTGCCAGCCAGGGACAGACGCCCGAGCAGTACTTC. The encoded protein is CASQGQTPEQYF. The J gene is TRBJ2-7, the V gene TRBV6-5; 7 nucleotides match TRBD1. In germline, CDR1 is MNHEY, CDR2 SVGAGI. V trimming: 8 bases; J trimming: 6 bases; junction bases outside the gene matches: 7. The CDR3 covers 12 residues.

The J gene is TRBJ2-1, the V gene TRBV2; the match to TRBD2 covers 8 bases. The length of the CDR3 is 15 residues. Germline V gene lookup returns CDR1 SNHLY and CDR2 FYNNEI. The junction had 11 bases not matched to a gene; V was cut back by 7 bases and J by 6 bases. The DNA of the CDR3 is TGTGCCAGCAAGATATGGGCCGGGACTAGCAATGAGCAGTTCTTC. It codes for CASKIWAGTSNEQFF.

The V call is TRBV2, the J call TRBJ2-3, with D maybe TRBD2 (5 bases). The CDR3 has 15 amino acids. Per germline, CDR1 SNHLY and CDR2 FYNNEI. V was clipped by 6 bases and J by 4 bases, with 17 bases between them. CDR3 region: CASREGPWGPDTQYF. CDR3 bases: TGTGCCAGCAGAGAGGGCCCATGGGGTCCAGATACGCAGTATTTT.

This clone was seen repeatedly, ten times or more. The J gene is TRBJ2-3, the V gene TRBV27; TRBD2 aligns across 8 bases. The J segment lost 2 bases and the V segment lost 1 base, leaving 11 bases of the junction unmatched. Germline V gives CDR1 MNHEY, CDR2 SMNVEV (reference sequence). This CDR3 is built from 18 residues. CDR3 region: CASSLFGPAGDLTDTQYF. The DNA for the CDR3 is TGTGCCAGCAGTTTATTCGGACCAGCGGGAGACCTCACAGATACGCAGTATTTT.